This TCR beta chain was captured by sequencing in a study of blood T cell repertoires in COVID-19. Study-wide background: The samples span acute and convalescent COVID-19 from the United States, Italy and Spain. From T cells, B-cell-depleted T cells, or PBMCs came the material, which was cDNA or gDNA.

Here immunoSEQ multiplex PCR was the method, and the copy in TCRdb shows in-frame clones only, minus some. There are around 300,000 clones in the sample; roughly nine tenths occur only once, and 2.2% lies in the top ten. A single count supports this clone. Trimming removed 2 bases at V and 4 bases at J, with 9 bases between. CDR1 KGHSH and CDR2 LQKENI come from the germline V gene. This CDR3 region has 15 residues. Seattle cases were enrolled at active infection and followed longitudinally. Sequenced input: peripheral blood. The chain joins TRBV18 to TRBJ1-6; maybe TRBD1 (6 bases). This sequence originates from a woman aged 25 to 39 with COVID-19, enrolled during active disease. The CDR3 region has the DNA TGTGCCAGCTCACCAGGGGGCGGTTATAATTCACCCCTCCACTTT. Its protein product is CASSPGGGYNSPLHF.